This record looks at one T cell receptor beta chain sequence and its context. Its specificity is unknown. Germline V lookup: CDR1 SGHRS, CDR2 YFSETQ. This CDR3 has 16 amino acids. The sample comes from a study of monozygotic twins with inflammatory bowel disease. Broader study findings: For IBD patients, clonotypes shared with others were fewer than for healthy twins, especially with disease activity. Possibly because of limited power, concordant and discordant twins showed no difference in repertoire similarity.

Template-switch reactions added UMIs with a 6-nucleotide sample barcode. The study subjected TCRalpha and TCRbeta cDNA to two nested PCRs of approximately 16 and 10 cycles. Each CDR3 protein gets one entry in TCRdb, which reprocessed the 5' RACE reads and gives no DNA. The sample holds approximately 330,000 distinct CDR3 sequences. Sequencing was carried out using blood. The V gene is TRBV5-1, the J gene TRBJ1-1; TCRdb calls TRBD1, which cannot be checked without DNA. This receptor was identified in a human donor with ulcerative colitis or Crohn's disease, or a healthy co-twin of an affected twin (not recorded which). The CDR3 region is CASSLGTGRRNTEAFF.